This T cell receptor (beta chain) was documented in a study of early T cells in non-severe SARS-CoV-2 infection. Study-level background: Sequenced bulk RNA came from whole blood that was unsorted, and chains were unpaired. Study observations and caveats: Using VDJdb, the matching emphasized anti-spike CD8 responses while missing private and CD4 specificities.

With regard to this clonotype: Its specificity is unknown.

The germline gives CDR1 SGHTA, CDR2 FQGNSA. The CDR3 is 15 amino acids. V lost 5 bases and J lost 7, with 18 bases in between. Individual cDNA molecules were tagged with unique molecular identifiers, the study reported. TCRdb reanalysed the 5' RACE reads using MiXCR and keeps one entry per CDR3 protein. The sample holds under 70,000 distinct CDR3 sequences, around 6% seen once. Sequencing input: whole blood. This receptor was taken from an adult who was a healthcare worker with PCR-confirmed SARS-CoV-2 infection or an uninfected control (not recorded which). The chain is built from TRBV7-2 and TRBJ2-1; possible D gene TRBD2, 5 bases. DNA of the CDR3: TGTGCCAGCAGCATTCGGGGTACCTCTTCGAATGAGCAGTTCTTC. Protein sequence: CASSIRGTSSNEQFF.